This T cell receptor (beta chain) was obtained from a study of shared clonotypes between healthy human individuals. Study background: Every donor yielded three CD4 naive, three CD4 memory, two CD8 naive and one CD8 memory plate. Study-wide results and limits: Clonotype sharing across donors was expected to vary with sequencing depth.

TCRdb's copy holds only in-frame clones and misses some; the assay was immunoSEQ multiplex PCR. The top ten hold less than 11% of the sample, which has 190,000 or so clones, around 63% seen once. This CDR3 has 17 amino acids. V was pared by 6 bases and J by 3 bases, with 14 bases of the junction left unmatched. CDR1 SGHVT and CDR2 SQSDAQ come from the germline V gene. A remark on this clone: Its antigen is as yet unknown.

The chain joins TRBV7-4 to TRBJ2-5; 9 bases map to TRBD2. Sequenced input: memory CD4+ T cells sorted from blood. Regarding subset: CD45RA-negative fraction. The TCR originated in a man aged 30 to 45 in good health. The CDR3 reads CASSPWVTSGGEETQYF. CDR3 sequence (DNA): TGTGCCAGCAGTCCCTGGGTGACTAGCGGAGGGGAAGAGACCCAGTACTTC.